This is a list of T cell receptor beta chains from one sample in a study of relationships among human T cell subsets. From the multiplex PCR reads, TCRdb called clonotypes with MiXCR, one entry per CDR3 protein. In the table there are about 14,000 distinct CDR3 sequences, 60% of which are singletons. The source material was Tregs sorted from blood. Source of these receptors: a man aged 40-55 years in good health. The CDR3 runs from the conserved cysteine through the conserved F or W. Fields, in order: J gene, D gene, clone size, V gene, CDR3 protein, CDR3 DNA. The D gene is left open where the match is weak. Clone size is not always given. Where it is, it says once, few, many or a class for expanded clones.

>TRBJ2-7|TRBD1|few|TRBV27
CASSFSPGGGYEQYF
TGTGCCAGCAGTTTCAGCCCAGGGGGCGGTTACGAGCAGTACTTC
>TRBJ2-1|NA|NA|TRBV20-1
CSARVWEAGSNEQFF
TGCAGTGCTAGAGTTTGGGAAGCGGGCAGCAATGAGCAGTTCTTC
>TRBJ1-5|NA|few|TRBV30
CAWSVYSNQPQHF
TGTGCCTGGAGTGTATATAGCAATCAGCCCCAGCATTTT
>TRBJ1-1|NA|NA|TRBV10-2
CASSVPGNTEALF
TGCGCCAGCAGTGTCCCGGGGAACACTGAAGCTCTCTTT
>TRBJ2-1|TRBD2|medium-sized|TRBV30
CASTSGSRSYNEQFF
TGTGCCTCTACCAGCGGGAGCCGGTCCTACAATGAGCAGTTCTTC
>TRBJ1-1|NA|NA|TRBV7-8
CASSSHPGATNTEAFF
TGTGCCAGCAGCTCGCACCCAGGGGCGACGAACACTGAAGCTTTCTTT
>TRBJ1-1|NA|once|TRBV30
CAWSVQVSEAFF
TGTGCCTGGAGTGTACAAGTCAGTGAAGCTTTCTTT
>TRBJ2-7|TRBD1|NA|TRBV11-1
CASSAGQGREQYF
TGTGCCAGCAGCGCGGGACAGGGGCGCGAGCAGTACTTC
>TRBJ1-1|NA|NA|TRBV4-1
CASSLPGGMNTEAFF
TGCGCCAGCAGCCTTCCCGGGGGTATGAACACTGAAGCTTTCTTT
>TRBJ2-1|NA|NA|TRBV4-2
CASSQEYSRGDNEQFF
TGTGCCAGCAGCCAAGAGTACTCCAGGGGCGACAATGAGCAGTTCTTC
>TRBJ1-1|NA|NA|TRBV12-3/TRBV12-4
CASSAMGGNTEAFF
TGTGCCAGCAGTGCGATGGGGGGGAACACTGAAGCTTTCTTT
>TRBJ1-4|TRBD1|once|TRBV28
CASRQDRVGEKLFF
TGTGCCAGCAGGCAAGACAGGGTGGGCGAAAAACTGTTTTTT
>TRBJ1-2|NA|NA|TRBV29-1
CSVDPGSGYGYTF
TGCAGCGTTGACCCGGGGTCGGGCTATGGCTACACCTTC
>TRBJ1-1|TRBD1|NA|TRBV27
CASRARQGSTEAFF
TGTGCCAGCAGGGCACGACAGGGGAGCACTGAAGCTTTCTTT
>TRBJ1-5|NA|NA|TRBV24-1
CATSDPGAAGNQPQHF
TGTGCCACCAGTGATCCTGGGGCGGCCGGCAATCAGCCCCAGCATTTT
>TRBJ2-1|TRBD2|few|TRBV11-3
CASRQYRTGGSYNEQFF
TGTGCCAGCAGACAGTACCGTACGGGGGGGTCCTACAATGAGCAGTTCTTC
>TRBJ1-1|TRBD1|few|TRBV11-2
CASSWGQALNTEAFF
TGTGCCAGCAGTTGGGGACAGGCCTTGAACACTGAAGCTTTCTTT
>TRBJ2-3|NA|NA|TRBV28
CASSSSGTPSPDTQYF
TGTGCCAGCAGTTCCTCCGGGACTCCTTCCCCAGATACGCAGTATTTT
>TRBJ2-4|NA|NA|TRBV12-3/TRBV12-4
CASSLLGESIQYF
TGTGCCAGCAGTTTATTAGGGGAGAGCATTCAGTACTTC
>TRBJ2-1|TRBD1|NA|TRBV28
CASSPAGTGPYNEQFF
TGTGCCAGCAGTCCTGCCGGGACAGGTCCCTACAATGAGCAGTTCTTC
>TRBJ1-2|TRBD1|NA|TRBV30
CAWLGKTGGAKNYGYTF
TGTGCCTGGTTGGGCAAAACAGGGGGCGCAAAGAACTATGGCTACACCTTC
>TRBJ1-2|NA|NA|TRBV6-5
CASGESTNGYTF
TGTGCCAGCGGTGAGTCGACAAATGGCTACACCTTC
>TRBJ2-7|NA|NA|TRBV12-3/TRBV12-4
CASSRRLSYEQYF
TGTGCCAGCAGTCGACGGCTCTCCTACGAGCAGTACTTC
>TRBJ2-1|NA|once|TRBV14
CASSLRKGVRNNEQFF
TGTGCCAGCAGCCTACGAAAGGGAGTTCGGAACAATGAGCAGTTCTTC
>TRBJ2-5|TRBD1|NA|TRBV29-1
CSVEAGTGGTQYF
TGCAGCGTTGAAGCGGGGACAGGGGGGACCCAGTACTTC
>TRBJ1-3|NA|few|TRBV29-1
CSVEAPARGPSSGNTIYF
TGCAGCGTTGAAGCCCCCGCCCGCGGACCGAGCTCTGGAAACACCATATATTTT
>TRBJ2-3|TRBD2|NA|TRBV7-2
CAGSLASGGAQGTQYF
TGTGCCGGCTCTTTAGCTAGCGGGGGGGCCCAGGGTACGCAGTATTTT
>TRBJ1-1|NA|NA|TRBV5-4
CASSLEVGNTEAFF
TGCGCTAGCAGCTTGGAGGTGGGTAACACTGAAGCTTTCTTT
>TRBJ2-1|NA|NA|TRBV19
CASSATGQGSYNEQFF
TGTGCCAGTAGTGCCACAGGGCAAGGCTCCTACAATGAGCAGTTCTTC
>TRBJ2-3|TRBD2|once|TRBV29-1
CSVHPTSGGVDTQYF
TGCAGCGTCCACCCGACTAGCGGAGGTGTGGATACGCAGTATTTT
>TRBJ2-3|TRBD1|few|TRBV25-1
CASSGRGQGRTDTQYF
TGTGCCAGCAGTGGCCGAGGACAGGGGAGGACAGATACGCAGTATTTT
>TRBJ2-5|TRBD2|NA|TRBV20-1
CSASPGLAGGPQETQYF
TGCAGTGCGTCACCGGGACTAGCGGGGGGTCCCCAGGAGACCCAGTACTTC
>TRBJ2-1|TRBD2|NA|TRBV11-1
CASSSGLAMNEQFF
TGTGCCAGCAGCTCGGGACTAGCGATGAATGAGCAGTTCTTC
>TRBJ2-7|NA|NA|TRBV28
CASLDGSSYEQYF
TGTGCCAGCCTCGACGGTAGCTCCTACGAGCAGTACTTC
>TRBJ2-5|NA|NA|TRBV13
CASSRAITTIEETQYF
TGTGCCAGCAGCAGGGCAATTACTACGATCGAGGAGACCCAGTACTTC
>TRBJ1-1|NA|few|TRBV19
CASSILGQEAFF
TGTGCCAGTAGTATTTTAGGACAAGAAGCTTTCTTT
>TRBJ2-3|NA|NA|TRBV5-1
CASRIRGATDTQYF
TGCGCCAGCAGGATACGGGGGGCCACAGATACGCAGTATTTT
>TRBJ1-1|NA|NA|TRBV6-7
CASSYSYPYRESDEAFF
TGTGCCAGCAGTTACTCCTACCCATACAGGGAGAGCGATGAAGCTTTCTTT
>TRBJ1-1|NA|few|TRBV6-1
CASSETGMNTEAFF
TGTGCCAGCAGTGAGACAGGTATGAACACTGAAGCTTTCTTT
>TRBJ2-6|TRBD2|NA|TRBV4-1
CASSPQAASGGPAGANVLTF
TGCGCCAGCAGCCCTCAGGCGGCTAGCGGGGGGCCCGCTGGGGCCAACGTCCTGACTTTC
>TRBJ1-2|NA|NA|TRBV5-1
CASSPRGYGYTF
TGCGCCAGCAGCCCAAGGGGATATGGCTACACCTTC